This TCR beta chain emerged from a study of blood T cell repertoires in COVID-19. As for the study in general: Acute and convalescent COVID-19 specimens originated in the United States, Italy and Spain. T cells, B-cell-depleted T cells, or PBMCs supplied cDNA or gDNA.

The CDR3 has 18 amino acids. V dropped 5 bases and J dropped 4; count of bases not matched to a gene: 17. Germline V CDR1 and CDR2: WNHNN, SYGVQD (reference sequence). The authors' processing: From reference gene primer amplification, estimates of nucleated cell counts were derived. Sequenced by immunoSEQ multiplex PCR; TCRdb stores in-frame clones only, minus some. For V, J and clone size, that table is used; D and trimming come from the DNA. This sample yields some 120,000 clones, of which about 86% are seen a single time; roughly 5.5% belongs to the top ten. V gene TRBV10-1 combines with J gene TRBJ1-2; 9 bases line up with TRBD1. Source material: peripheral blood. This clonotype was obtained from a man older than 75 with active or convalescent COVID-19. This chain's CDR3 is CASSKNRGRPLSLYGYTF. The CDR3, as DNA: TGCGCCAGCAGTAAGAACAGGGGGCGGCCCCTATCACTCTATGGCTACACCTTC.